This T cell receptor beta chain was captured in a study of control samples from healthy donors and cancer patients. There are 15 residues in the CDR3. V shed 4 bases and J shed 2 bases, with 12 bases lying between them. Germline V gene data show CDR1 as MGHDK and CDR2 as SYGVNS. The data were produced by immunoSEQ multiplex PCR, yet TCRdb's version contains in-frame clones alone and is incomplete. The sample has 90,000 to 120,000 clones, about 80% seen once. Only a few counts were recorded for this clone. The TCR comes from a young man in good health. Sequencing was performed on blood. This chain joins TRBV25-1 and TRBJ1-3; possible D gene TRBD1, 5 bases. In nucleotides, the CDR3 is TGTGCCAGCAGTGCAGGGTTCGGGGCTGGAAACACCATATATTTT. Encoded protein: CASSAGFGAGNTIYF.